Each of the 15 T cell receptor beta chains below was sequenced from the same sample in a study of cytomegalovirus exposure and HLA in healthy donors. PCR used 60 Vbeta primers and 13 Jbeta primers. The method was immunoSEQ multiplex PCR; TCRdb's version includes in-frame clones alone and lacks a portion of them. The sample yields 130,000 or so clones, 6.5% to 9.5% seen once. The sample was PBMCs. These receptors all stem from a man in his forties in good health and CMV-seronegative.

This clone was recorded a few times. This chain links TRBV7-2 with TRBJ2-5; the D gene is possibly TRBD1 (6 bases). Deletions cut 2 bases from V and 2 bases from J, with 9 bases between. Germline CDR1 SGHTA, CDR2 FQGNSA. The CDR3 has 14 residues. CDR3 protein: CASSLQGRQETQYF. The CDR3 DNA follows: TGTGCCAGCAGCTTACAGGGGCGTCAAGAGACCCAGTACTTC.

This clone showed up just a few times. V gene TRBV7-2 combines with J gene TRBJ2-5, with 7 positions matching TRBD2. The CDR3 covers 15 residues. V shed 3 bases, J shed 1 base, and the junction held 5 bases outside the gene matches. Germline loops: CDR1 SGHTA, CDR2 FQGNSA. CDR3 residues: CASSFRRGTQETQYF. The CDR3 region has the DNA TGTGCCAGCAGCTTCAGGCGGGGGACCCAAGAGACCCAGTACTTC.

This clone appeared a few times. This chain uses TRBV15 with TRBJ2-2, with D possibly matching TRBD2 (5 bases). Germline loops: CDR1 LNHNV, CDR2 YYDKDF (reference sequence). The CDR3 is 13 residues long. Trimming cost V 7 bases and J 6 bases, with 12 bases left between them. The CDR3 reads CATTKTGSGELFF. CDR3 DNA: TGTGCCACCACCAAGACGGGGTCCGGGGAGCTGTTTTTT.

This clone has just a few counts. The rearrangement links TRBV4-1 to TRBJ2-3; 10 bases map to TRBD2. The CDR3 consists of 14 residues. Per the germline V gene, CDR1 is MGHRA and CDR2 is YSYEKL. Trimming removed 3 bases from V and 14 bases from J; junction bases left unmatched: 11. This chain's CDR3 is CASSQLEAGGPRYF. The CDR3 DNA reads TGCGCCAGCAGCCAGTTGGAAGCGGGGGGGCCACGGTATTTT.

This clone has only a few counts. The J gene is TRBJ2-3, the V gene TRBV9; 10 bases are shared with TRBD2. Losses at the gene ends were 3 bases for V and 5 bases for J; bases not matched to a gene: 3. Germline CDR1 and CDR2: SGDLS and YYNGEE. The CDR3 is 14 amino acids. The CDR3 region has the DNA TGTGCCAGCAGCGGAAAGCGGGGGGGAGATACGCAGTATTTT. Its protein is CASSGKRGGDTQYF.

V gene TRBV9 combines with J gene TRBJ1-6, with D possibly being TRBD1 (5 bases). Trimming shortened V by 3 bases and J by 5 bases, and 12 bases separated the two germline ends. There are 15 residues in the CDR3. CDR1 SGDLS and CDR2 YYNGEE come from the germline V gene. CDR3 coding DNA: TGTGCCAGCAGCGGGGGGGAGATGAATAATTCACCCCTCCACTTT. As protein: CASSGGEMNNSPLHF.

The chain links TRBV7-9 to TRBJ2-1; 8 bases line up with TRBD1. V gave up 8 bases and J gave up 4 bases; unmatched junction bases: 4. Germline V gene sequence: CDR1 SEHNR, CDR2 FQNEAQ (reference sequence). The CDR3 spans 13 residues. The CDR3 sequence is CASRGQGYNEQFF. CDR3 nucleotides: TGTGCCAGCCGCGGACAGGGTTACAATGAGCAGTTCTTC. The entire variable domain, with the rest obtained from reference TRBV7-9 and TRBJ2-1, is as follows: DTGVSQNPRHKITKRGQNVTFRCDPISEHNRLYWYRQTLGQGPEFLTYFQNEAQLEKSRLLSDRFSAERPKGSFSTLEIQRTEQGDSAMYLCASRGQGYNEQFFGPGTRLTVL.

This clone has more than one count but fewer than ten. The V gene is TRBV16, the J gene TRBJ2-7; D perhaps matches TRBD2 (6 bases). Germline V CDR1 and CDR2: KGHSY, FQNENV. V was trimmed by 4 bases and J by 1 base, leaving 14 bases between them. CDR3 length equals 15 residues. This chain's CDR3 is CASSPLWGDSYEQYF. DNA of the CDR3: TGTGCCAGCAGCCCCCTATGGGGGGATTCCTACGAGCAGTACTTC.

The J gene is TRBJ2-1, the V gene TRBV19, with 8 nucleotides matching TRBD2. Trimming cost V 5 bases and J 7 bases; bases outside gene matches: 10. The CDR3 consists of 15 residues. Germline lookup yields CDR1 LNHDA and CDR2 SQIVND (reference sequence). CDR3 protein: CASSAIAGFGNEQFF. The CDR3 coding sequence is TGTGCCAGTAGTGCCATAGCGGGGTTCGGAAATGAGCAGTTCTTC.

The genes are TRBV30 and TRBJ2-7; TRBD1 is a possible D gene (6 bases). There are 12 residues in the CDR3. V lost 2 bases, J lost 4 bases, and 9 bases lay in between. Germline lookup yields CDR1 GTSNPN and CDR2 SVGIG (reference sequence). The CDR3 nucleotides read TGTGCCTGGAGTCAAGGGGGATACGAGCAGTACTTC. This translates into CAWSQGGYEQYF.

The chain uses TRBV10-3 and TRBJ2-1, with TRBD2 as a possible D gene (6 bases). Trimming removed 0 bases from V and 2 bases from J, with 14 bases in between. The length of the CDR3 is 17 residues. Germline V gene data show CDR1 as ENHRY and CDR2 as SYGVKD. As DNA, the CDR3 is TGTGCCATCAGTGAGTCGATTAGCGGTATGGCCTACAATGAGCAGTTCTTC. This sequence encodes CAISESISGMAYNEQFF.

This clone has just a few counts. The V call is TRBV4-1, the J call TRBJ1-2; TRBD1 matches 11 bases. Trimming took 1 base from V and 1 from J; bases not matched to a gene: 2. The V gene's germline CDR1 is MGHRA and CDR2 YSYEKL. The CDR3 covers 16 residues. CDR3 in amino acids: CASSQVGTGGNYGYTF. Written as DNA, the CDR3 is TGCGCCAGCAGCCAAGTGGGGACAGGGGGTAACTATGGCTACACCTTC.

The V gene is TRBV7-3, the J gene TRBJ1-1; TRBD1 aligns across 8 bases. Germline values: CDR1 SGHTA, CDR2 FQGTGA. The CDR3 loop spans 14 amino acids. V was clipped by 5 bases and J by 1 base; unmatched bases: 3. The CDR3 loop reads CASSGQGGNTEAFF. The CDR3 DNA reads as TGTGCCAGCAGCGGACAGGGTGGGAACACTGAAGCTTTCTTT.

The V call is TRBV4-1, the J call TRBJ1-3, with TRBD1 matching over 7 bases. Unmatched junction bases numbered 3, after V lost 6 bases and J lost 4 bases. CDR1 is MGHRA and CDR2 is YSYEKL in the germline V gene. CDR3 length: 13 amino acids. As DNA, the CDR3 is TGCGCCAGCAGAACAGGGGACGGAAACACCATATATTTT. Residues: CASRTGDGNTIYF.

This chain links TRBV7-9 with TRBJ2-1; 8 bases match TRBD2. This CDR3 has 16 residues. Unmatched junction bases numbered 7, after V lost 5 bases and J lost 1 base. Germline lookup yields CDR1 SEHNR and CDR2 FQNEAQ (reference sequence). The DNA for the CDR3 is TGTGCCAGCAGCCCTCGCGGGGGGAGATCCTACAATGAGCAGTTCTTC. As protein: CASSPRGGRSYNEQFF.